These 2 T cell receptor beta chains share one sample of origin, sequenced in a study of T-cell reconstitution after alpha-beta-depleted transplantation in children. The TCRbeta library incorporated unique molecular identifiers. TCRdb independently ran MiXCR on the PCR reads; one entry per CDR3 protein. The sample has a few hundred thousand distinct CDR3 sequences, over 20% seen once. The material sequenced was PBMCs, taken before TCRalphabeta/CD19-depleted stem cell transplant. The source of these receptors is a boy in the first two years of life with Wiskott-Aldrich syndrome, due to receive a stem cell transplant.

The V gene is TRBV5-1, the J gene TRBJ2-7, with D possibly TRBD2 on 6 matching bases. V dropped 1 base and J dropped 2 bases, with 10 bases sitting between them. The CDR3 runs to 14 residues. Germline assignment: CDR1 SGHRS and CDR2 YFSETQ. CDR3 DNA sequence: TGCGCCAGCAGCTTGAACTGGGGGGCCTACGAGCAGTACTTC. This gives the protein CASSLNWGAYEQYF.

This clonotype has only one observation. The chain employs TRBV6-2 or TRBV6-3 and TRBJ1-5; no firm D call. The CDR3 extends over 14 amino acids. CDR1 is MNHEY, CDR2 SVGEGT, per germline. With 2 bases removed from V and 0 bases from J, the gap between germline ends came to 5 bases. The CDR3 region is CASSYSNSNQPQHF. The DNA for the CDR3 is TGTGCCAGCAGTTACAGCAATAGCAATCAGCCCCAGCATTTT.